The following is a T cell receptor beta chain sequence with its context. No antigen is known for it. Generated by immunoSEQ multiplex PCR, the TCRdb table keeps only in-frame clones and is missing some. The data contain about 1.5 million clones, 95% to 99% of them seen just once; the ten biggest clones take up around 0.45%. This record belongs to a study of shared clonotypes between healthy human individuals. Study results and limitations: Represented diversity, genetic and exposure-history alike, was limited by few donors.

Germline CDR1 is KGHSH and CDR2 is LQKENI. The CDR3 totals 15 residues. The ends lost 1 base at V and 2 bases at J; junction bases unmatched: 1. The chain joins TRBV18 to TRBJ2-5, with 10 bases aligning to TRBD2. The clonotype comes from a young man in good health. The source material was naive CD4+ T cells sorted from blood. Stated subset: CD45RA+ positively selected. In nucleotides, the CDR3 is TGTGCCAGCTCACCACGGGGACTAGCGCAAGAGACCCAGTACTTC. Translated, it gives CASSPRGLAQETQYF.